A single sample is the source of the 22 T cell receptor beta chains below, sequenced in a study of blood T cell repertoires in COVID-19. Profiling relied on immunoSEQ multiplex PCR, and the TCRdb table lists in-frame clones only, not all of them. The data show 250,000 to 350,000 clones, 87% seen once. The sequencing sample was made of PBMCs or T cells enriched from blood (not recorded which). Receptors were obtained from a woman in her twenties or thirties who had recovered from COVID-19.

The CDR3 here is CASSQVPTGIRYEQYF. The CDR3 DNA reads TGCGCCAGCAGCCAGGTCCCGACAGGCATCCGGTACGAGCAGTACTTC. The chain joins TRBV4-1 to TRBJ2-7; D perhaps matches TRBD1 (6 bases). The CDR3 extends over 16 amino acids. Germline loops: CDR1 MGHRA, CDR2 YSYEKL. Trimming cost V 3 bases and J 4 bases, with 19 bases left between them.

J is TRBJ2-1 and V is TRBV9, with 9 bases aligning to TRBD2. V lost 4 bases and J lost 5; bases outside the gene matches: 13. The CDR3 spans 17 residues. Per the germline V gene, CDR1 is SGDLS and CDR2 is YYNGEE. The CDR3 DNA reads as TGTGCCAGCAGCTCCCGCCCCCCGAGCGGGGGGCACAATGAGCAGTTCTTC. This encodes CASSSRPPSGGHNEQFF.

A single count supports this clone. This sequence joins TRBV4-3 and TRBJ2-7, with 8 positions matching TRBD1. V dropped 0 bases and J dropped 7; count of bases not matched to a gene: 8. Germline CDR1 LGHNA, CDR2 YSLEER. CDR3 length equals 15 residues. The CDR3 DNA is TGCGCCAGCAGCCAAGATAGGCAGGGGGCGCAAGAGCAGTACTTC. It yields the protein CASSQDRQGAQEQYF.

The rearrangement joins TRBV5-5 to TRBJ2-1, with 8 bases that match TRBD1. There are 15 residues in the CDR3. The trim removed 1 base at V and 4 bases at J, leaving 4 bases unmatched. Germline V gene data show CDR1 as SGHKS and CDR2 as YYEKEE (reference sequence). CDR3 loop: CASSLRTGQYNEQFF. DNA of the CDR3: TGTGCCAGCAGCTTGAGGACAGGGCAGTACAATGAGCAGTTCTTC.

CDR3: CAWSVGQGNQPQHF. CDR3 DNA sequence: TGTGCCTGGAGTGTAGGACAGGGCAATCAGCCCCAGCATTTT. The chain couples TRBV30 to TRBJ1-5; TRBD1 matches 7 bases. The junction had 1 base not matched to a gene; V was cut back by 0 bases and J by 2 bases. Germline assignment: CDR1 GTSNPN and CDR2 SVGIG (reference sequence). The CDR3 has 14 amino acids. Together with reference TRBV30 and TRBJ1-5, the CDR3 gives the full variable domain: SQTIHQWPATLVQPVGSPLSLECTVEGTSNPNLYWYRQAAGRGLQLLFYSVGIGQISSEVPQNLSASRPQDRQFILSSKKLLLSDSGFYLCAWSVGQGNQPQHFGDGTRLSIL.

This sequence joins TRBV19 and TRBJ1-2; D is undetermined. The CDR3 totals 13 residues. The V gene's germline CDR1 is LNHDA and CDR2 SQIVND (reference sequence). V dropped 6 bases and J dropped 8 bases, with 16 bases sitting between them. CDR3 region: CASSTIDIGGYTF. CDR3 sequence (DNA): TGTGCCAGTAGCACGATCGACATTGGCGGCTACACCTTC.

V and J are TRBV7-9 and TRBJ1-5; 8 positions agree with TRBD1. Germline CDR1 SEHNR, CDR2 FQNEAQ (reference sequence). This CDR3 spans 14 amino acids. The V and J ends lost 8 bases and 7 bases, in that order; junction bases with no gene match: 10. For the CDR3, the DNA is TGTGCCAGCGGGGGGCAGGGGGCAGGACAGCCCCAGCATTTT. Translating it yields CASGGQGAGQPQHF.

The chain couples TRBV15 to TRBJ2-2; D unclear. This CDR3 comprises 17 residues. Trimming took 0 bases from V and 0 from J, leaving 11 bases between them. Germline lookup yields CDR1 LNHNV and CDR2 YYDKDF (reference sequence). CDR3 sequence: CATSRDAAAPNTGELFF. CDR3 bases: TGTGCCACCAGCAGAGATGCGGCAGCCCCGAACACCGGGGAGCTGTTTTTT.

The chain recombines TRBV5-1 with TRBJ2-7, with D maybe TRBD1 (5 bases). The germline gives CDR1 SGHRS, CDR2 YFSETQ. V lost 4 bases and J 3 bases, leaving 17 bases between the germline ends. CDR3 size: 15 residues. CDR3 region: CASSVGQGPFYEQYF. The CDR3 bases are TGCGCCAGCAGCGTCGGCCAGGGTCCGTTCTACGAGCAGTACTTC.

This clone has only a few counts. This sequence joins TRBV5-5 and TRBJ1-2; D is perhaps TRBD1 (6 bases). Germline V lookup: CDR1 SGHKS, CDR2 YYEKEE (reference sequence). This CDR3 contains 17 residues. V was cut by 0 bases and J by 4 bases, with 19 bases left in between. The CDR3 coding sequence is TGTGCCAGCAGCTTGGCCCACAATAAGGGGGTCGGCTATGGCTACACCTTC. It encodes CASSLAHNKGVGYGYTF.

This chain connects TRBV12-3 or TRBV12-4 to TRBJ1-5, with 7 bases that match TRBD1. The V and J ends lost 6 bases and 3 bases, in that order; junction bases with no gene match: 2. This CDR3 has 13 amino acids. The CDR3, as DNA: TGTGCCAGCAGACAGGGGAACAATCAGCCCCAGCATTTT. Protein: CASRQGNNQPQHF.

This chain links TRBV30 with TRBJ1-5; no reliable D call. There are 12 residues in the CDR3. V lost 2 bases and J 4 bases, leaving 6 bases between the germline ends. Germline-derived CDR1 and CDR2 are GTSNPN and SVGIG (reference sequence). This chain's CDR3 is CAWSIPNQPQHF. CDR3 nucleotides: TGTGCCTGGAGTATCCCGAATCAGCCCCAGCATTTT.

The chain has TRBV15 and TRBJ1-5, with no clear D. This CDR3 is built from 16 residues. Germline V CDR1 and CDR2: LNHNV, YYDKDF (reference sequence). The germline V and J ends were trimmed by 1 base and 5 bases, with 15 bases remaining between them. CDR3 sequence: CATSRVEGTVDQPQHF. Written as DNA, the CDR3 is TGTGCCACCAGCAGAGTAGAGGGAACGGTCGATCAGCCCCAGCATTTT.

CDR3: CASKRGADEKLFF. The DNA of the CDR3 is TGTGCCAGCAAACGGGGGGCGGACGAAAAACTGTTTTTT. V gene TRBV12-3 or TRBV12-4 combines with J gene TRBJ1-4; a possible D gene is TRBD1 (6 bases). The CDR3 is made up of 13 amino acids. V lost 7 bases to trimming and J lost 8 bases, with 14 bases between them.

Only one count was recorded for this clone. The chain has TRBV5-6 and TRBJ2-1, with no clear D. Germline lookup yields CDR1 SGHDT and CDR2 YYEEEE. This CDR3 spans 16 amino acids. The V gene lost 1 base and the J gene lost 4 bases, with 15 bases spanning the gap. The CDR3 sequence: CASSLFVTPRYNEQFF. The CDR3 nucleotides are TGTGCCAGCAGCTTGTTTGTTACACCAAGATACAATGAGCAGTTCTTC.

This clone was observed once. The chain combines TRBV6-5 with TRBJ1-5; 9 bases match TRBD1. The V segment lost 6 bases and the J segment 5 bases; nucleotides outside the gene matches: 8. Germline CDR1 is MNHEY and CDR2 is SVGAGI. The CDR3 has 15 amino acids. DNA for the CDR3: TGTGCCAGCAGCCGAACAGGGGGCGTTGATCAGCCCCAGCATTTT. Amino acid sequence: CASSRTGGVDQPQHF.

J is TRBJ2-6 and V is TRBV5-1, with D perhaps matching TRBD1 (6 bases). CDR1 is SGHRS and CDR2 is YFSETQ in the germline V gene. Trimming removed 3 bases at V and 0 bases at J, with 13 bases between. This CDR3 has 17 residues. The CDR3 region is CASSSYTGISGANVLTF. CDR3 nucleotides: TGCGCCAGCAGCTCATATACAGGGATCTCTGGGGCCAACGTCCTGACTTTC.

The chain is built from TRBV2 and TRBJ2-7; TRBD2 aligns across 8 bases. V lost 7 bases to trimming and J lost 7 bases; unmatched junction nucleotides: 9. CDR1 SNHLY and CDR2 FYNNEI come from the germline V gene. CDR3 length equals 13 residues. The CDR3: CASTSGGVWEQYF. In nucleotides, the CDR3 is TGTGCCAGCACCTCGGGGGGGGTGTGGGAGCAGTACTTC. The variable domain in full, completed from reference TRBV2 and TRBJ2-7, reads EPEVTQTPSHQVTQMGQEVILRCVPISNHLYFYWYRQILGQKVEFLVSFYNNEISEKSEIFDDQFSVERPDGSNFTLKIRSTKLEDSAMYFCASTSGGVWEQYFGPGTRLTVT.

This chain uses TRBV4-1 with TRBJ2-3; 15 bases agree with TRBD2. This CDR3 is 16 amino acids long. The J segment lost 4 bases and the V segment lost 5 bases, leaving 4 bases of the junction unmatched. Germline CDR1 and CDR2: MGHRA and YSYEKL. The CDR3 bases are TGCGCCAGCAGCGGGACTAGCGGGGGGCGGGCAGATACGCAGTATTTT. Translation: CASSGTSGGRADTQYF.

Concerning this clone itself: The junction departs from germline at one end; a sequencing error may be responsible. The CDR3 loop reads CASSLGSPPAGGTIYF. CDR3 sequence (DNA): TGTGCTAGCAGCTTAGGTAGCCCCCCCGCGGGGGGCACCATATATTTT. V usage is TRBV7-7 and J usage is TRBJ1-3; D possibly corresponds to TRBD1 (5 bases). Germline CDR1 is SSHAT and CDR2 is FNYEAQ (reference sequence). There are 16 residues in the CDR3.

The chain has TRBV29-1 and TRBJ1-4, with TRBD1 matching 7 bases. CDR3 size: 15 residues. The germline V gene encodes CDR1 SQVTM and CDR2 ANQGSEA. The junction had 10 bases not matched to a gene; V was cut back by 6 bases and J by 3 bases. The CDR3 protein is CSVQDRESANEKLFF. The CDR3, as DNA: TGCAGCGTACAAGACAGGGAGTCGGCTAATGAAAAACTGTTTTTT.

The V gene is TRBV6-5, the J gene TRBJ1-1, with D possibly TRBD1 on 6 matching bases. The CDR3 is 14 residues long. V was clipped by 2 bases and J by 2 bases, with 9 bases between them. In germline, CDR1 is MNHEY, CDR2 SVGAGI. CDR3 residues: CASSYGTLNTEAFF. The CDR3 DNA reads as TGTGCCAGCAGTTACGGGACACTCAACACTGAAGCTTTCTTT.